This passage covers 12 T cell receptor beta chains from one sample sequenced in a study of CXCR3-negative and CXCR3-positive naive CD8 T cells. No antigens are known for them. The TRB cDNA libraries were prepared by 5' RACE with UMI labels. Following a re-call of the 5' RACE reads, TCRdb has one entry per CDR3 protein and lacks DNA. This repertoire includes approximately 120,000 distinct CDR3 sequences. Study findings and constraints: TRB CDR3s of CXCR3-positive naive cells were more hydrophobic than those of CXCR3-negative naive cells.

Sequences were obtained from naive CXCR3+ CD8+ T cells from blood. Subset described: CD45RO-CCR7+CD27+CD95- naive CD8+ T cells expressing CXCR3 (TNR3+). These receptors were obtained from a human donor in good health. Some clones in this sample may be carry-over from other donors' samples.

The V gene is TRBV6-4, the J gene TRBJ2-7; lacking DNA, the TRBD2 call made by TCRdb goes unchecked. CDR3 length equals 17 residues. Germline V gene data show CDR1 as MRHNA and CDR2 as SNTAGT. The CDR3 protein is CASSDSRWRGTPYEQYF.

V usage is TRBV5-1 and J usage is TRBJ2-1; TCRdb returns TRBD1, unconfirmable since there is no DNA. This CDR3 is built from 16 residues. Germline V gives CDR1 SGHRS, CDR2 YFSETQ. The CDR3 sequence is CASSPSRSTGDNEQFF.

This chain uses TRBV12-3 or TRBV12-4 with TRBJ2-7. The CDR3 runs 17 residues. The CDR3 protein is CASSQKQFRTQTYEQYF.

V gene TRBV19 combines with J gene TRBJ2-3; no DNA is available, so the TRBD1 call from TCRdb remains unchecked. CDR1 is LNHDA and CDR2 is SQIVND in the germline V gene (reference sequence). This CDR3 region has 13 residues. The CDR3 protein is CASSMGGTDTQYF.

J is TRBJ2-2 and V is TRBV4-2; TCRdb's D gene call, TRBD1, goes unchecked for lack of DNA. The CDR3 runs 17 residues. CDR1 LGHNA and CDR2 YNFKEQ come from the germline V gene. The CDR3 is CASSQYEGGSNTGELFF.

The chain has TRBV11-2 and TRBJ2-7. Germline CDR1 SGHAT, CDR2 FQNNGV. This CDR3 is 14 amino acids long. The CDR3 loop is CASSFQGAAFEQYF.

V and J are TRBV7-9 and TRBJ2-7. The CDR3 contains 13 residues. The V gene's germline CDR1 is SEHNR and CDR2 FQNEAQ (reference sequence). The CDR3 sequence is CASSPDISYEQYF.

The chain combines TRBV19 with TRBJ1-5. Germline lookup yields CDR1 LNHDA and CDR2 SQIVND (reference sequence). The CDR3 runs 15 residues. CDR3 protein: CASVVAARSNQPQHF.

V and J are TRBV4-2 and TRBJ2-3; TCRdb's D call of TRBD1 is untestable without DNA. CDR3 length: 13 amino acids. The germline V gene encodes CDR1 LGHNA and CDR2 YNFKEQ. CDR3 sequence reads: CASSRWGSDTQYF.

This sequence joins TRBV7-2 and TRBJ2-3; TCRdb's D call of TRBD2 is untestable without DNA. Germline CDR1 SGHTA, CDR2 FQGNSA. The CDR3 is made up of 16 amino acids. CDR3 region: CASSLDSSGRANTQYF.

J is TRBJ2-3 and V is TRBV19; TCRdb selects TRBD1, and the lack of DNA leaves this call unchecked. The germline V gene has CDR1 LNHDA and CDR2 SQIVND (reference sequence). This CDR3 region has 15 residues. Here the CDR3 reads CASSIGGGGTDTQYF.

The genes are TRBV5-1 and TRBJ1-1; TCRdb proposes TRBD1, but this gene call is untestable without DNA. The CDR3 sequence is 15 residues long. Germline values: CDR1 SGHRS, CDR2 YFSETQ. The CDR3 protein is CASSWGGSNDAEAFF.